This T cell receptor (beta chain) was obtained from a study of cytomegalovirus exposure and HLA in healthy donors. The CDR3 extends over 15 amino acids. Germline CDR1 reads ENHRY; CDR2 reads SYGVKD. Primers: 60 Vbeta forward and 13 Jbeta reverse. TCRdb keeps only in-frame clones here, not all; method: immunoSEQ multiplex PCR. This sample has 130,000 or so clones; about four fifths occur once, and the top ten carry about 5.3%. In its sample, this clone was seen a few times. V is TRBV10-3 and J is TRBJ2-5, with 8 bases fitting TRBD1. The J call may not be correct, given that the DNA end is closer to TRBJ2-7. This receptor was identified in a man aged 25 to 45 in good health and CMV-seronegative. Sequencing was carried out using PBMCs. This CDR3 reads CAISGDRLSSYEQYF. The CDR3 region has the DNA TGTGCCATCAGTGGGGACAGGCTGTCCTCCTACGAGCAGTACTTC.